The text below deals with one TCR beta chain. Its antigen is undetermined. The data belong to a study of breast tumors, draining lymph nodes, adjacent tissues. Findings and caveats of the study: The lymph node origin of tumor T cells was framed as consistent with a hypothesis, not demonstrated. Findings are consistent with lymph node origin and intratumoral expansion of most tumor T cells. Compared with lymph nodes, tumors were less diverse; compared with nontumor tissue, more.

TCRdb re-called the multiplex PCR reads through MiXCR, storing one row per CDR3 protein. The table has 20,000 to 25,000 distinct CDR3 sequences, roughly 60% seen once. The germline V gene has CDR1 SQVTM and CDR2 ANQGSEA. The CDR3 covers 14 residues. The V and J ends lost 4 bases and 4 bases respectively, with 14 bases between them. What was sequenced was tumor-adjacent breast tissue. The chain uses TRBV29-1 and TRBJ1-5, with D perhaps TRBD1 (6 bases). This TCR derives from a female donor with breast cancer. Some clones in this sample may be carry-over from other donors' samples. CDR3 amino acids: CSVALRGGNQPQHF. The CDR3 DNA is TGCAGCGTTGCCCTCAGAGGGGGAAATCAGCCCCAGCATTTT.